One and the same sample provided the 28 T cell receptor beta chains below, sequenced in a study of PD-1 blockade in classical Hodgkin lymphoma. Patients all relapsed after autologous stem cell transplantation, and there was variation in brentuximab vedotin exposure. Profiled with immunoSEQ multiplex PCR; TCRdb holds only in-frame clones, not every one. The repertoire has under 95,000 clones, around nine tenths of them found once; the top ten carry around 2.4%. The sequencing used peripheral blood mononuclear cells (PBMCs), collected before the second cycle of nivolumab. The receptors stem from a human donor with classical Hodgkin lymphoma.

The chain's CDR3 is CAISESGGRRSGNTIYF. In DNA form, the CDR3 reads TGTGCCATCAGTGAGTCTGGGGGGCGAAGATCTGGAAACACCATATATTTT. The chain links TRBV10-3 to TRBJ1-3; a weak D match, TRBD1 (6 bases). The ends were cut back, 0 bases at V and 1 base at J, with 13 bases in the middle. Germline CDR1 and CDR2: ENHRY and SYGVKD. There are 17 residues in the CDR3.

The chain links TRBV19 to TRBJ1-2; TRBD1 might be the D (5 bases). The V gene lost 4 bases and the J gene lost 1 base, with 10 bases spanning the gap. CDR1 LNHDA and CDR2 SQIVND come from the germline V gene (reference sequence). The CDR3 is 14 residues long. CDR3 DNA sequence: TGTGCCAGTAGTAGCAGGGTTCTTAACTATGGCTACACCTTC. Protein: CASSSRVLNYGYTF.

This rearrangement joins TRBV28 to TRBJ1-5, with TRBD1 matching 8 bases. V shed 4 bases, J shed 0 bases, and the junction held 8 bases outside the gene matches. The CDR3 runs to 17 residues. Germline V gives CDR1 MDHEN, CDR2 SYDVKM. CDR3 nucleotides: TGTGCCAGCAGTTCCGTTTTCCAGGGGGCTAGCAATCAGCCCCAGCATTTT. It yields the protein CASSSVFQGASNQPQHF.

The chain uses TRBV6-5 and TRBJ2-7; no clear D. The CDR3 contains 14 residues. The ends were cut back, 1 base at V and 2 bases at J, with 9 bases in the middle. Germline lookup yields CDR1 MNHEY and CDR2 SVGAGI. As DNA, the CDR3 is TGTGCCAGCAGTTACTACTTAGGAGCCTACGAGCAGTACTTC. This codes for CASSYYLGAYEQYF.

The chain couples TRBV5-1 to TRBJ1-1; D remains ambiguous. Looked up from germline, CDR1 is SGHRS and CDR2 is YFSETQ. Trimming removed 2 bases at V and 1 base at J, with 15 bases between. This CDR3 is 16 amino acids long. The CDR3 loop is CASSLRTTSGNTEAFF. The DNA for the CDR3 is TGCGCCAGCAGCTTACGCACAACCTCGGGGAACACTGAAGCTTTCTTT. Based on the CDR3 plus reference TRBV5-1 and TRBJ1-1, the full variable domain is KAGVTQTPRYLIKTRGQQVTLSCSPISGHRSVSWYQQTPGQGLQFLFEYFSETQRNKGNFPGRFSGRQFSNSRSEMNVSTLELGDSALYLCASSLRTTSGNTEAFFGQGTRLTVV.

The V gene is TRBV11-2, the J gene TRBJ2-5; D could derive from TRBD1 or TRBD2 (6 bases each). Trimming stripped 0 bases from V and 2 bases from J, with 16 bases between. This CDR3 has 17 residues. Germline V CDR1 and CDR2: SGHAT, FQNNGV. The CDR3 region is CASSLDWVQGLQETQYF. DNA for the CDR3: TGTGCCAGCAGCTTAGATTGGGTACAGGGACTTCAAGAGACCCAGTACTTC.

V is TRBV5-1 and J is TRBJ2-1, with D unclear. The germline V and J ends were trimmed by 1 base and 5 bases, with 1 base remaining between them. The CDR3 sequence is 11 residues long. The germline V gene has CDR1 SGHRS and CDR2 YFSETQ. The CDR3, as DNA: TGCGCCAGCAGCTTGAACAATGAGCAGTTCTTC. It translates to CASSLNNEQFF.

The chain links TRBV2 to TRBJ2-4, with D tentatively TRBD2 (5 bases). The germline V and J ends were trimmed by 3 bases and 1 base, with 10 bases remaining between them. Germline V lookup: CDR1 SNHLY, CDR2 FYNNEI. CDR3 size: 15 residues. This CDR3 is CASSDIRGAKNIQYF. CDR3 sequence (DNA): TGTGCCAGCAGTGACATTCGCGGGGCCAAAAACATTCAGTACTTC.

This clone was recorded once. The chain uses TRBV18 and TRBJ1-5; D might be TRBD1 (6 bases). This CDR3 has 15 residues. V lost 3 bases to trimming and J lost 4 bases, with 13 bases between them. Germline-derived CDR1 and CDR2 are KGHSH and LQKENI. CDR3 in amino acids: CASSPDRHPNQPQHF. The DNA of the CDR3 is TGTGCCAGCTCACCCGACAGGCACCCTAATCAGCCCCAGCATTTT.

The chain is built from TRBV28 and TRBJ2-1; a weak D match, TRBD2 (5 bases). Looked up from germline, CDR1 is MDHEN and CDR2 is SYDVKM. V shed 10 bases and J shed 6 bases, with 22 bases lying between them. The CDR3 is 15 amino acids. In DNA, the CDR3 is TGTGCCACCAACTCGCAGTGGGAACTAGTCAATGAGCAGTTCTTC. Its translation is CATNSQWELVNEQFF.

This chain joins TRBV28 and TRBJ2-1, with TRBD2 identical over 8 bases. The germline CDR1 and CDR2 sequences are MDHEN and SYDVKM. The J segment lost 0 bases and the V segment lost 6 bases, leaving 4 bases of the junction unmatched. The CDR3 extends over 15 amino acids. The CDR3 sequence is CASSSSGSSYNEQFF. The CDR3 DNA sequence: TGTGCCAGCAGCTCGAGCGGGAGCTCCTACAATGAGCAGTTCTTC.

The chain is built from TRBV2 and TRBJ2-2; 7 bases line up with TRBD1. Per the germline V gene, CDR1 is SNHLY and CDR2 is FYNNEI. CDR3 length: 15 amino acids. The junction had 12 bases not matched to a gene; V was cut back by 10 bases and J by 4 bases. The CDR3 sequence is CATTRDRPSTGELFF. The CDR3 DNA follows: TGTGCCACCACCCGGGACAGACCATCCACCGGGGAGCTGTTTTTT.

The chain recombines TRBV27 with TRBJ1-5, with D possibly being TRBD1 (5 bases). This CDR3 contains 14 residues. CDR1 MNHEY and CDR2 SMNVEV come from the germline V gene (reference sequence). Trimming shortened V by 3 bases and J by 9 bases, and 15 bases separated the two germline ends. The chain's CDR3 is CASSLQGPSSPQHF. CDR3 DNA sequence: TGTGCCAGCAGTTTGCAGGGACCTTCCTCGCCCCAGCATTTT.

Written as DNA, the CDR3 is TGTGCCAGCAGCCCCCCGGGGAGATTGGTGGGCTACACCTTC. Translating gives CASSPPGRLVGYTF. The rearrangement links TRBV7-9 to TRBJ1-2, with D unclear. Germline assignment: CDR1 SEHNR and CDR2 FQNEAQ (reference sequence). CDR3 size: 14 residues. V was clipped by 5 bases and J by 8 bases, with 18 bases between them.

The V gene is TRBV19, the J gene TRBJ2-7, with 7 positions matching TRBD1. CDR1 and CDR2 (germline): LNHDA, SQIVND (reference sequence). The CDR3 is 14 amino acids. V shed 4 bases, J shed 2 bases, and the junction held 5 bases outside the gene matches. The CDR3 loop is CASSTRQGPYEQYF. CDR3 bases: TGTGCCAGTAGTACCCGACAGGGCCCCTACGAGCAGTACTTC.

The chain has TRBV30 and TRBJ2-1; D not resolved. Trimming cost V 3 bases and J 8 bases, with 20 bases left between them. The germline V gene encodes CDR1 GTSNPN and CDR2 SVGIG (reference sequence). This CDR3 region has 15 residues. The CDR3 DNA reads as TGTGCCTGGAGCGATCCATCGGACGGGTCCGATGAGCAGTTCTTC. Its protein product is CAWSDPSDGSDEQFF.

The chain uses TRBV28 and TRBJ2-7; D gene ambiguous. V was cut by 2 bases and J by 4 bases, with 9 bases left in between. The CDR3 spans 13 residues. Looked up from germline, CDR1 is MDHEN and CDR2 is SYDVKM. The CDR3: CASSLAVPYEQYF. CDR3 nucleotides: TGTGCCAGCAGTTTAGCAGTTCCGTACGAGCAGTACTTC.

The chain links TRBV25-1 to TRBJ1-2; D not resolved. The CDR3 spans 12 residues. V shed 4 bases and J shed 8 bases, with 11 bases lying between them. Per germline, CDR1 MGHDK and CDR2 SYGVNS. For the CDR3, the DNA is TGTGCCAGCAGTGCCTCAATAGCCGGCTACACCTTC. It encodes CASSASIAGYTF.

V gene TRBV9 combines with J gene TRBJ2-1; D is ambiguous. Germline V gene lookup returns CDR1 SGDLS and CDR2 YYNGEE. V lost 0 bases and J 8 bases, leaving 15 bases between the germline ends. CDR3 length: 15 amino acids. The chain's CDR3 is CASSVGQAFEDEQFF. The CDR3 DNA is TGTGCCAGCAGCGTAGGGCAGGCCTTCGAGGATGAGCAGTTCTTC.

V usage is TRBV6-5 and J usage is TRBJ2-7, with D possibly being TRBD1 (5 bases). CDR1 is MNHEY and CDR2 is SVGAGI in the germline V gene. The CDR3 has 15 amino acids. Trimming pared 5 bases from V and 7 bases from J, leaving 21 bases between. CDR3 in amino acids: CASSMSYNRFWEQYF. DNA for the CDR3: TGTGCCAGCAGTATGTCGTACAACAGGTTCTGGGAGCAGTACTTC.

V is TRBV27 and J is TRBJ2-1; possible D gene TRBD2, 5 bases. V lost 7 bases to trimming and J lost 7 bases, with 14 bases between them. The CDR3 loop spans 13 amino acids. CDR1 and CDR2 from the germline V gene are MNHEY and SMNVEV (reference sequence). Here the CDR3 reads CASTRGSRNEQFF. The CDR3 coding sequence is TGTGCCAGCACCCGTGGGAGCAGGAATGAGCAGTTCTTC.

The rearrangement links TRBV30 to TRBJ2-3; TRBD2 is a possible D gene (6 bases). V lost 5 bases, J lost 0 bases, and 12 bases lay in between. Germline V gene data show CDR1 as GTSNPN and CDR2 as SVGIG (reference sequence). The CDR3 has 14 residues. In nucleotides, the CDR3 is TGTGCCTGGTCTCACGGGACTAGCACAGATACGCAGTATTTT. This translates into CAWSHGTSTDTQYF.

The chain has TRBV28 and TRBJ1-1; D is unclear. CDR3 length equals 13 residues. With 5 bases removed from V and 0 bases from J, the gap between germline ends came to 7 bases. In germline, CDR1 is MDHEN, CDR2 SYDVKM. The CDR3 reads CASSPPMNTEAFF. CDR3 coding DNA: TGTGCCAGCAGTCCTCCCATGAACACTGAAGCTTTCTTT.

The chain uses TRBV29-1 and TRBJ1-1; D remains unclear. The V end was cut by 4 bases, the J end by 4 bases, with 10 bases between. CDR3 length equals 12 residues. Germline V lookup: CDR1 SQVTM, CDR2 ANQGSEA. The DNA for the CDR3 is TGCAGCGTTGCGTGGGTAGGCACTGAAGCTTTCTTT. Amino acids: CSVAWVGTEAFF.

This chain joins TRBV5-4 and TRBJ2-2; D possibly uses TRBD1 or TRBD2 (6 bases each). CDR1 is SGHNT and CDR2 is YYREEE in the germline V gene (reference sequence). V was trimmed by 1 base and J by 6 bases, leaving 10 bases between them. CDR3 size: 14 residues. The CDR3 reads CASSLSGASGELFF. The CDR3, as DNA: TGTGCCAGCAGCTTGTCGGGGGCGTCCGGGGAGCTGTTTTTT.

This rearrangement joins TRBV21-1 to TRBJ2-2; the tabulated D call, TRBD1, remains unverified against the DNA. TRBV21-1 constitutes a pseudogene. This CDR3 has 16 amino acids. CDR3 nucleotide sequence: TGTGCCAGCGGAGGTCCGGGACATACGAACACCGGGGAGCTGTTTTTT. Translating it yields CASGGPGHTNTGELFF.

The rearrangement uses TRBV18 and TRBJ1-2; TRBD1 is a possible D gene (6 bases). The CDR3 length is 16 residues. Trimming shortened V by 3 bases and J by 3 bases, and 17 bases separated the two germline ends. CDR1 and CDR2 from the germline V gene are KGHSH and LQKENI. CDR3 DNA sequence: TGTGCCAGCTCACCTAGACTTGGGGGGCGCGACTATGGCTACACCTTC. Protein sequence: CASSPRLGGRDYGYTF.

The chain joins TRBV5-5 to TRBJ2-3; D is undetermined. Germline CDR1 SGHKS, CDR2 YYEKEE (reference sequence). The CDR3 is made up of 14 amino acids. Trimming left V 4 bases short and J 3 bases short, with 12 bases between. CDR3 coding DNA: TGTGCCAGCAGCCAACCCACTGGAACAGATACGCAGTATTTT. It translates to CASSQPTGTDTQYF.